A single sample gave rise to the 28 T cell receptor beta chains below, sequenced in a study of shared clonotypes between healthy human individuals (dated by TCRdb to 2018 to 2021). CD8 naive samples consisted of CD45RO-negative cells that were positively selected for CCR7, yielding a CD45RA+CCR7+ population without TemRA cells. The method behind the library was the immunoSEQ multiplex PCR assay. Drawn from immuneACCESS, this table holds only the in-frame rearrangements with V and J called that TCRdb kept. Clones are partly lost; checked studies trace under half to an unresolved V gene and leave the rest unexplained. The sample data list about 2,200,000 clones, and around 93% of these were observed just once. The ten largest clones take up under 2% of the sample. The sequenced material came from naive CD8+ T cells from PBMCs. Sample cell subset or site, as interpreted from the label and publication: CD45RA+CCR7+. The receptor source for this set is a man younger than 30 in good health. Some clones in this sample may be carry-over from other donors' samples.

With respect to this clone: Other DNA sequences within the sample encode an identical CDR3. V gene TRBV7-3 combines with J gene TRBJ2-6; no clear D. The germline V and J ends were trimmed by 2 bases and 4 bases, with 3 bases remaining between them. The length of the CDR3 is 13 residues. Germline CDR1 SGHTA, CDR2 FQGTGA. The DNA for the CDR3 is TGTGCCAGCAGCTTAGGAGGGGCCAACGTCCTGACTTTC. Translating it yields CASSLGGANVLTF.

The J gene is TRBJ2-2, the V gene TRBV5-1; D gene uncertain. V shed 0 bases and J shed 4 bases, with 13 bases lying between them. There are 16 residues in the CDR3. Germline V gene data show CDR1 as SGHRS and CDR2 as YFSETQ. CDR3 sequence: CASSLAFREPTGELFF. The CDR3 DNA reads as TGCGCCAGCAGCTTGGCCTTCAGAGAGCCCACCGGGGAGCTGTTTTTT.

The V call is TRBV7-8, the J call TRBJ2-3; D is uncertain. CDR1 is SGHVS, CDR2 FQNEAQ, per germline. The CDR3 contains 15 residues. The V and J ends lost 5 bases and 1 base respectively, with 13 bases between them. The CDR3 here is CASSLTSPRTDTQYF. CDR3 DNA: TGTGCCAGCAGCCTGACAAGCCCCCGCACAGATACGCAGTATTTT.

The chain recombines TRBV30 with TRBJ1-1; D is perhaps TRBD1 (5 bases). Between the trimmed V and J ends, which lost 4 bases and 4 bases, there was a span of 10 bases. CDR3 length: 12 residues. From germline, CDR1 is GTSNPN and CDR2 SVGIG (reference sequence). The CDR3, as DNA: TGTGCCTGGACAGGGTTGAGCACTGAAGCTTTCTTT. Translation gives CAWTGLSTEAFF. Variable domain in full (rest from reference TRBV30 and TRBJ1-1): SQTIHQWPATLVQPVGSPLSLECTVEGTSNPNLYWYRQAAGRGLQLLFYSVGIGQISSEVPQNLSASRPQDRQFILSSKKLLLSDSGFYLCAWTGLSTEAFFGQGTRLTVV.

This clone was counted a single time. This chain joins TRBV12-5 and TRBJ2-1; D is unclear. From germline, CDR1 is LGHNT and CDR2 FRNRAP. V was clipped by 6 bases and J by 4 bases, with 13 bases between them. The CDR3 sequence is 14 residues long. The CDR3 nucleotides read TGTGCTAGTGGGATAGGGCCAGCGTACAATGAGCAGTTCTTC. Protein product: CASGIGPAYNEQFF.

The genes are TRBV6-1 and TRBJ2-3; possibly TRBD2 for D (5 bases). The CDR3 totals 15 residues. Germline assignment: CDR1 MNHNS and CDR2 SASEGT. The V end lost 2 bases, the J end lost 5 bases, and 14 bases lay between the germline ends. CDR3 protein: CASSELVAIGDTQYF. The CDR3 DNA reads TGTGCCAGCAGTGAACTAGTAGCGATTGGAGATACGCAGTATTTT.

The chain carries TRBV27 and TRBJ1-5; TRBD1 agrees at 7 bases. V trimming: 5 bases; J trimming: 4 bases; junction bases outside the gene matches: 14. This CDR3 spans 17 amino acids. Germline V lookup: CDR1 MNHEY, CDR2 SMNVEV (reference sequence). The CDR3 region has the DNA TGTGCCAGCAGTGCCCGGGACAGCGGCGGACCTAATCAGCCCCAGCATTTT. It translates to CASSARDSGGPNQPQHF.

The chain joins TRBV7-9 to TRBJ2-2, with a weak D call TRBD1 (6 bases). With 11 bases removed from V and 3 bases from J, the gap between germline ends came to 16 bases. This CDR3 is built from 14 residues. Germline CDR1 reads SEHNR; CDR2 reads FQNEAQ (reference sequence). The CDR3 loop is CARYGGPDTGELFF. DNA for the CDR3: TGTGCCCGATATGGGGGCCCGGACACCGGGGAGCTGTTTTTT.

A word on this clone: This same CDR3 is encoded by further DNA sequences in the sample. The rearrangement joins TRBV28 to TRBJ1-1, with D possibly TRBD1 on 5 matching bases. The germline V and J ends were trimmed by 6 bases and 5 bases, with 13 bases remaining between them. The CDR3 runs 13 residues. CDR1 and CDR2 (germline): MDHEN, SYDVKM. DNA for the CDR3: TGTGCCAGCAGATGGGGGATGGGAACTGAAGCTTTCTTT. It encodes CASRWGMGTEAFF.

This chain connects TRBV27 to TRBJ2-2, with TRBD2 identical over 7 bases. J lost 5 bases, V lost 10 bases, and 7 bases had no gene match. The CDR3 loop spans 13 amino acids. CDR1 MNHEY and CDR2 SMNVEV come from the germline V gene (reference sequence). This chain's CDR3 is CATRLAQTGELFF. Here the CDR3 DNA reads TGTGCCACCAGACTAGCCCAAACCGGGGAGCTGTTTTTT.

Concerning this clone itself: Other DNA sequences from this sample encode an identical CDR3 as well. The rearrangement joins TRBV7-9 to TRBJ2-1; 7 bases map to TRBD2. Germline CDR1 SEHNR, CDR2 FQNEAQ (reference sequence). This CDR3 has 15 amino acids. The junction had 2 bases not matched to a gene; V was cut back by 0 bases and J by 3 bases. The CDR3 DNA sequence: TGTGCCAGCAGCTTAGCGGGAGGGATCTACAATGAGCAGTTCTTC. Its protein product is CASSLAGGIYNEQFF.

This chain joins TRBV7-6 and TRBJ1-1; tentatively, D is TRBD1 (6 bases). The CDR3 runs 13 residues. Trimming shortened V by 5 bases and J by 4 bases, and 11 bases separated the two germline ends. Germline CDR1 and CDR2: SGHVS and FNYEAQ. The CDR3 is CASSVGQSTEAFF. As DNA, the CDR3 is TGTGCCAGCAGCGTAGGACAGAGCACTGAAGCTTTCTTT. Using reference TRBV7-6 and TRBJ1-1 for the parts outside the CDR3, the full variable domain is GAGVSQSPRYKVTKRGQDVALRCDPISGHVSLYWYRQALGQGPEFLTYFNYEAQQDKSGLPNDRFSAERPEGSISTLTIQRTEQRDSAMYRCASSVGQSTEAFFGQGTRLTVV.

The chain employs TRBV7-9 and TRBJ1-1, with D perhaps TRBD1 (6 bases). Germline CDR1 reads SEHNR; CDR2 reads FQNEAQ (reference sequence). The CDR3 spans 18 residues. V was clipped by 1 base and J by 10 bases, with 28 bases between them. CDR3 DNA sequence: TGTGCCAGCAGCTTAGGGTTCGGGGACAAAAGAACGTTAGATCCAGCTTTCTTT. Translation gives CASSLGFGDKRTLDPAFF. The entire variable domain, with the rest obtained from reference TRBV7-9 and TRBJ1-1, is as follows: DTGVSQNPRHKITKRGQNVTFRCDPISEHNRLYWYRQTLGQGPEFLTYFQNEAQLEKSRLLSDRFSAERPKGSFSTLEIQRTEQGDSAMYLCASSLGFGDKRTLDPAFFGQGTRLTVV.

Concerning this clone itself: This sample also contains other DNA sequences that code for the same CDR3. The V and J genes are TRBV5-4 and TRBJ2-7, with TRBD1 identical over 8 bases. Germline CDR1 is SGHNT and CDR2 is YYREEE (reference sequence). CDR3 size: 13 residues. Unmatched junction bases numbered 4, after V lost 4 bases and J lost 4 bases. The CDR3 reads CASSLGQVYEQYF. The CDR3 DNA follows: TGTGCCAGCAGCCTGGGACAGGTTTACGAGCAGTACTTC.

V gene TRBV19 combines with J gene TRBJ1-5; D remains unclear. The germline gives CDR1 LNHDA, CDR2 SQIVND (reference sequence). V dropped 5 bases and J dropped 8 bases, with 13 bases sitting between them. The CDR3 runs 13 residues. CDR3 DNA sequence: TGTGCCAGTAGTTCGGAAGTATGGGAGCCCCAGCATTTT. This encodes CASSSEVWEPQHF.

As for this clone: This CDR3 is also generated by other DNA sequences in the sample. The chain joins TRBV9 to TRBJ2-2, with D perhaps given as TRBD1 or TRBD2 (5 bases each). The germline CDR1 and CDR2 sequences are SGDLS and YYNGEE. Trimming took 0 bases from V and 6 from J, leaving 6 bases between them. CDR3 length: 13 amino acids. Here the CDR3 DNA reads TGTGCCAGCAGCGTAGTGGGGGCCGGGGAGCTGTTTTTT. Amino acid sequence: CASSVVGAGELFF.

The rearrangement uses TRBV9 and TRBJ1-5; 7 nucleotides match TRBD1. The CDR3 is made up of 15 amino acids. Germline V gene lookup returns CDR1 SGDLS and CDR2 YYNGEE. V was pared by 4 bases and J by 2 bases, with 6 bases of the junction left unmatched. The CDR3 DNA sequence: TGTGCCAGCAGCTCCACAGGGGTCGGCAATCAGCCCCAGCATTTT. This translates into CASSSTGVGNQPQHF.

The V call is TRBV5-8, the J call TRBJ2-7; 9 bases agree with TRBD1. The CDR3 loop spans 16 amino acids. V shed 3 bases and J 2 bases; nucleotides not matched to a gene: 9. Germline loops: CDR1 SGHTS, CDR2 YDEGEE. The CDR3 nucleotides are TGTGCCAGCAGCTCTCCGGGACAGGGAACTCCCTACGAGCAGTACTTC. Amino acid sequence: CASSSPGQGTPYEQYF.

The chain is built from TRBV9 and TRBJ2-7, with a tentative D call TRBD2 (5 bases). With 4 bases removed from V and 3 bases from J, the gap between germline ends came to 11 bases. This CDR3 region has 13 residues. Germline V gene data show CDR1 as SGDLS and CDR2 as YYNGEE. The CDR3 region is CASSPAGFYEQYF. CDR3 in DNA: TGTGCCAGCAGCCCGGCGGGTTTCTACGAGCAGTACTTC.

The CDR3 region has the DNA TGCAGCGTTGACGGAGTGGGGCGCACCTACAATGAGCAGTTCTTC. Translating gives CSVDGVGRTYNEQFF. V usage is TRBV29-1 and J usage is TRBJ2-1, with TRBD1 as a possible D gene (5 bases). This CDR3 contains 15 residues. Trimming left V 3 bases short and J 2 bases short, with 14 bases between. Germline values: CDR1 SQVTM, CDR2 ANQGSEA.

The chain recombines TRBV19 with TRBJ2-7, with D possibly TRBD2 on 7 matching bases. The CDR3 extends over 15 amino acids. With 5 bases removed from V and 1 base from J, the gap between germline ends came to 15 bases. Germline CDR1 is LNHDA and CDR2 is SQIVND (reference sequence). The CDR3 loop is CASSGGSQGSYEQYF. In nucleotides, the CDR3 is TGTGCCAGTAGTGGCGGGAGTCAGGGGTCCTACGAGCAGTACTTC.

Here the CDR3 DNA reads TGTGCCAGCAGCTTCGATCGAGGGGGCGCACTAACTAGCACAGATACGCAGTATTTT. The encoded protein is CASSFDRGGALTSTDTQYF. The chain carries TRBV7-3 and TRBJ2-3; 7 bases align to TRBD1. CDR1 and CDR2 (germline): SGHTA, FQGTGA. There are 19 residues in the CDR3. J gave up 0 bases and V 3 bases, and 15 bases lay outside the gene matches.

The chain joins TRBV27 to TRBJ1-2; 7 bases are a match to TRBD1. J lost 4 bases, V lost 3 bases, and 14 bases had no gene match. The CDR3 is 17 amino acids. The germline V gene encodes CDR1 MNHEY and CDR2 SMNVEV (reference sequence). The CDR3 region has the DNA TGTGCCAGCAGTTTTCTAAGCAACAGGGGTCTTGTCTATGGCTACACCTTC. It specifies CASSFLSNRGLVYGYTF.

This chain connects TRBV7-9 to TRBJ1-4, with D unclear. The CDR3 extends over 14 amino acids. The V and J ends lost 5 bases and 8 bases respectively, with 15 bases between them. CDR1 is SEHNR and CDR2 is FQNEAQ in the germline V gene (reference sequence). The CDR3, as DNA: TGTGCCAGCAGCCCCGGGAAGCGCTCGGAAAAACTGTTTTTT. Residues: CASSPGKRSEKLFF.

V is TRBV4-3 and J is TRBJ2-1, with TRBD1 matching over 10 bases. The CDR3 sequence is 15 residues long. Trimming took 4 bases from V and 6 from J; bases not matched to a gene: 6. The germline gives CDR1 LGHNA, CDR2 YSLEER. CDR3 residues: CASSPGQGVLNEQFF. DNA for the CDR3: TGCGCCAGCAGCCCCGGACAGGGGGTACTCAATGAGCAGTTCTTC.

V gene TRBV7-8 combines with J gene TRBJ2-5; 13 bases fit TRBD2. CDR3 length equals 15 residues. V was pared by 4 bases and J by 2 bases, with 1 base of the junction left unmatched. CDR1 and CDR2 (germline): SGHVS, FQNEAQ. CDR3 protein: CASSWGLAGQETQYF. CDR3 nucleotides: TGTGCCAGCAGCTGGGGACTAGCGGGACAAGAGACCCAGTACTTC.

The chain links TRBV30 to TRBJ1-2; possibly TRBD1 for D (5 bases). From germline, CDR1 is GTSNPN and CDR2 SVGIG (reference sequence). The CDR3 contains 13 residues. V lost 7 bases, J lost 5 bases, and 17 bases lay in between. The CDR3 protein is CAFALRQLYGYTF. The CDR3 nucleotides read TGTGCCTTCGCACTTAGACAGCTGTATGGCTACACCTTC.

A note on this clone: The sample has other DNA sequences that encode this CDR3 too. This chain links TRBV5-6 with TRBJ1-2; unclear D gene. Germline assignment: CDR1 SGHDT and CDR2 YYEEEE. The CDR3 consists of 14 residues. With 0 bases removed from V and 2 bases from J, the gap between germline ends came to 8 bases. The CDR3 nucleotides read TGTGCCAGCAGCTTGGTCGGCCAGAACTATGGCTACACCTTC. Protein product: CASSLVGQNYGYTF.